This T cell receptor (beta chain) is from a study of blood T cell repertoires in COVID-19. Overall study: PBMCs, B-cell-depleted T cells, or T cells were the source of the cDNA or gDNA that made up the material.

Trimming took off 3 bases at V and 4 bases at J, with 13 bases between the two ends. The CDR3 is made up of 15 amino acids. Germline V gene data show CDR1 as SGHNT and CDR2 as YYREEE (reference sequence). In the authors' methods: Reference gene primer amplification yielded estimated nucleated cell counts. The repertoire was sequenced with immunoSEQ multiplex PCR; TCRdb's copy has only in-frame clones and lacks some. From that table come the V and J calls and clone size; the DNA was used to work out D and trimming. Of about 480,000 clones in the sample, less than 90% are singletons; the top ten hold under 9.5%. Donors of Cohort 3 who recovered were those that had two negative PCRs, clearance, or symptom resolution.

The receptor's source is a woman aged 55-69 years who had recovered from COVID-19. The J gene is TRBJ1-4, the V gene TRBV5-4; no reliable D call. Sequenced material: PBMCs or T cells enriched from blood (not recorded which). The CDR3, as DNA: TGTGCCAGCAGCTCTTCGGGTGGAGGTAATGAAAAACTGTTTTTT. Translating it yields CASSSSGGGNEKLFF.